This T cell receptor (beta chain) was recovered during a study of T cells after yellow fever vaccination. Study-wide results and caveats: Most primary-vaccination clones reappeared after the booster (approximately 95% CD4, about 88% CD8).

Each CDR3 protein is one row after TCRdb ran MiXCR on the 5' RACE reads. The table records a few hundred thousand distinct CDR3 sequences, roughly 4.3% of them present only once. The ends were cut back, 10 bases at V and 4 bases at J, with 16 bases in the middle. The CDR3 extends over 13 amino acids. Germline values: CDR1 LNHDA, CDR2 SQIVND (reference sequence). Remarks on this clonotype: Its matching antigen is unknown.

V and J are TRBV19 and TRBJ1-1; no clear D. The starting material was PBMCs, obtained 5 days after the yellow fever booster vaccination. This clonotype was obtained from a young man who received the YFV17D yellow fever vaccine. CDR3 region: CATRGDMGTEAFF. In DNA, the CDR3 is TGTGCCACCAGAGGCGACATGGGCACTGAAGCTTTCTTT.